These 30 T cell receptor beta chains were sequenced from one sample in a study of T-cell memory formation after mild COVID-19. TCRdb reprocessed the 5' RACE reads via MiXCR and lists one record per CDR3 protein. The table lists 140,000 to 150,000 distinct CDR3 sequences, 6% to 6.5% of them singletons, with approximately 2.2% in the top ten. The material sequenced was PBMCs or a T cell subset sorted from them (not recorded which). The receptors were sampled from an adult woman who had mild COVID-19 (a few samples of this study predate the infection). Cell type and time point are not known.

The table lists this clonotype with a few counts. The chain has TRBV7-2 and TRBJ1-2; TRBD1 agrees at 7 bases. Per germline, CDR1 SGHTA and CDR2 FQGNSA. J was trimmed by 5 bases and V by 4 bases; bases with no gene match: 4. The CDR3 runs 13 residues. The CDR3 loop is CASSYGTVYGYTF. DNA for the CDR3: TGTGCCAGCAGCTACGGGACAGTTTATGGCTACACCTTC.

The rearrangement joins TRBV5-1 to TRBJ1-4; TRBD1 is a possible D gene (6 bases). CDR1 is SGHRS, CDR2 YFSETQ, per germline. The CDR3 loop spans 14 amino acids. V was trimmed by 4 bases and J by 8 bases, leaving 15 bases between them. Here the CDR3 DNA reads TGCGCCAGCAGCCCCTCGGGACAAAAGGAAAAACTGTTTTTT. Translating it yields CASSPSGQKEKLFF.

On this clonotype itself: Germline and junction disagree at one end, which may indicate a read error. The chain links TRBV6-5 to TRBJ1-1, with TRBD1 as a possible D gene (5 bases). Germline values: CDR1 MNHEY, CDR2 SVGAGI. CDR3 length: 15 residues. The CDR3 sequence is CASSSLGRDLIEDFF. The CDR3 DNA reads TGTGCCAGCAGTTCCCTGGGCAGGGACTTAATAGAAGATTTCTTT.

V is TRBV28 and J is TRBJ2-7; D ambiguous. Germline V gene data show CDR1 as MDHEN and CDR2 as SYDVKM. This CDR3 has 15 residues. Deletions cut 3 bases from V and 0 bases from J, with 12 bases between. CDR3 residues: CASSFFGHRSYEQYF. DNA of the CDR3: TGTGCCAGCAGTTTTTTCGGTCACCGCTCCTACGAGCAGTACTTC.

This clonotype was seen repeatedly, ten times or more. The rearrangement links TRBV20-1 to TRBJ2-3; D may correspond to TRBD1 or TRBD2 (5 bases each). V was shortened by 3 bases and J by 3 bases, with 13 bases between the two germline ends. CDR1 is DFQATT and CDR2 is SNEGSKA in the germline V gene (reference sequence). The CDR3 runs to 14 residues. In DNA form, the CDR3 reads TGCAGTGCTAGGGGGGACCTAAGGACAGATACGCAGTATTTT. Its protein product is CSARGDLRTDTQYF.

This clonotype has at least ten counts. J is TRBJ2-3 and V is TRBV10-3, with D possibly matching TRBD2 (5 bases). Trimming removed 8 bases at V and 2 bases at J, with 17 bases between. Germline V gives CDR1 ENHRY, CDR2 SYGVKD. The CDR3 runs 15 residues. The chain's CDR3 is CAIGNPERITDTQYF. The CDR3 bases are TGTGCCATCGGGAACCCGGAGCGGATCACAGATACGCAGTATTTT.

This clonotype came up a few times. The chain is built from TRBV5-1 and TRBJ1-2; 7 bases agree with TRBD1. V lost 4 bases and J lost 4; bases outside the gene matches: 13. This CDR3 is built from 16 residues. Germline loops: CDR1 SGHRS, CDR2 YFSETQ. CDR3 loop: CASSLNGPGGLYGYTF. The CDR3 bases are TGCGCCAGCAGCCTTAACGGGCCAGGGGGTCTCTATGGCTACACCTTC.

The chain uses TRBV29-1 and TRBJ2-5; the match to TRBD2 covers 14 bases. This CDR3 spans 15 amino acids. The germline V gene encodes CDR1 SQVTM and CDR2 ANQGSEA. V was pared by 5 bases and J by 4 bases, with 6 bases of the junction left unmatched. CDR3 residues: CSVWTSGRTLETQYF. Here the CDR3 DNA reads TGCAGCGTTTGGACTAGCGGGAGGACCCTAGAGACCCAGTACTTC.

At least ten counts were recorded for this clonotype. The rearrangement links TRBV20-1 to TRBJ1-5, with 9 bases lining up with TRBD1. Germline V CDR1 and CDR2: DFQATT, SNEGSKA (reference sequence). The length of the CDR3 is 15 residues. Trimming cost V 1 base and J 6 bases; bases outside gene matches: 7. This chain's CDR3 is CSARAQGAGRQPQHF. The CDR3 DNA is TGCAGTGCTAGAGCACAGGGGGCTGGCCGTCAGCCCCAGCATTTT.

The chain employs TRBV20-1 and TRBJ2-1; the match to TRBD2 covers 8 bases. CDR1 is DFQATT and CDR2 is SNEGSKA in the germline V gene (reference sequence). J gave up 0 bases and V 7 bases, and 5 bases lay outside the gene matches. CDR3 length: 14 amino acids. The CDR3 DNA follows: TGCAGTGGACAGCGGGGGAGCTCCTACAATGAGCAGTTCTTC. This sequence encodes CSGQRGSSYNEQFF.

This clonotype has just a few counts. The V gene is TRBV18, the J gene TRBJ2-7; possible D gene TRBD1, 5 bases. Germline V CDR1 and CDR2: KGHSH, LQKENI. The CDR3 runs to 14 residues. The V end lost 1 base, the J end lost 4 bases, and 11 bases lay between the germline ends. CDR3 amino acids: CASSPLSTAYEQYF. CDR3 in DNA: TGTGCCAGCTCACCACTTTCGACAGCTTACGAGCAGTACTTC.

This clonotype was recorded at least ten times. The chain is built from TRBV6-1 and TRBJ1-2; D uncertain. Looked up from germline, CDR1 is MNHNS and CDR2 is SASEGT. Trimming took 2 bases from V and 12 from J, leaving 10 bases between them. CDR3 length: 11 amino acids. The CDR3 region is CASSEPQINTF. The CDR3 DNA reads TGTGCCAGCAGTGAACCACAAATCAACACCTTC.

This chain uses TRBV5-1 with TRBJ2-1; possibly TRBD2 for D (6 bases). V was trimmed by 0 bases and J by 5 bases, leaving 12 bases between them. Germline V gene sequence: CDR1 SGHRS, CDR2 YFSETQ. The CDR3 consists of 15 residues. CDR3 sequence (DNA): TGCGCCAGCAGCTTGGATACGGGGGATCACAATGAGCAGTTCTTC. This codes for CASSLDTGDHNEQFF.

The rearrangement uses TRBV20-1 and TRBJ1-4; 9 bases match TRBD1. Unmatched junction bases numbered 5, after V lost 0 bases and J lost 6 bases. The CDR3 sequence is 15 residues long. Germline V lookup: CDR1 DFQATT, CDR2 SNEGSKA (reference sequence). The CDR3 sequence is CSARDEWTGDEKLFF. CDR3 in DNA: TGCAGTGCTAGAGATGAGTGGACAGGGGATGAAAAACTGTTTTTT.

This clonotype has just a few counts. This CDR3 is CATSRARGKTSTDTQYF. CDR3 in DNA: TGTGCCACCAGCAGAGCCCGGGGCAAAACTAGCACAGATACGCAGTATTTT. This rearrangement joins TRBV15 to TRBJ2-3; tentatively, D is TRBD1 or TRBD2 (5 bases each). The CDR3 has 17 amino acids. Germline V gene data show CDR1 as LNHNV and CDR2 as YYDKDF (reference sequence). V shed 1 base and J shed 0 bases, with 14 bases lying between them.

This clonotype was seen at least ten times. DNA of the CDR3: TGTGCCACCAGTGGTGCGGGGGACCCCTACGAGCAGTACTTC. Encoded protein: CATSGAGDPYEQYF. The rearrangement links TRBV24-1 to TRBJ2-7; 7 bases map to TRBD2. The CDR3 totals 14 residues. The J segment lost 2 bases and the V segment lost 5 bases, leaving 5 bases of the junction unmatched. Germline V gives CDR1 KGHDR, CDR2 SFDVKD.

This clonotype showed up many times. The CDR3 region is CASSYRQVWITEAFF. The CDR3 DNA sequence: TGTGCCAGCAGTTACAGACAGGTCTGGATCACTGAAGCTTTCTTT. The chain employs TRBV12-3 or TRBV12-4 and TRBJ1-1; a possible D gene is TRBD1 (6 bases). Trimming stripped 4 bases from V and 4 bases from J, with 16 bases between. This CDR3 has 15 amino acids.

This clonotype was picked up many times. This sequence joins TRBV7-8 and TRBJ2-1; D is perhaps TRBD1 (5 bases). Germline CDR1 and CDR2: SGHVS and FQNEAQ. The germline V and J ends were trimmed by 4 bases and 1 base, with 14 bases remaining between them. CDR3 size: 16 residues. Here the CDR3 DNA reads TGTGCCAGCAGCTCCTTGACCGGACATTCCTACAATGAGCAGTTCTTC. This translates into CASSSLTGHSYNEQFF.

There are a few counts of this clonotype. The chain links TRBV7-9 to TRBJ2-3, with unresolved D. The CDR3 has 16 amino acids. Germline V lookup: CDR1 SEHNR, CDR2 FQNEAQ (reference sequence). Trimming took 5 bases from V and 2 from J, leaving 17 bases between them. The CDR3 coding sequence is TGTGCCAGCAGCCCATTGGCCGGCAGCAACACAGATACGCAGTATTTT. Amino acid sequence: CASSPLAGSNTDTQYF.

The V call is TRBV29-1, the J call TRBJ2-5; perhaps TRBD1 as D (5 bases). The germline gives CDR1 SQVTM, CDR2 ANQGSEA. The CDR3 is 12 residues long. Trimming shortened V by 7 bases and J by 4 bases, and 13 bases separated the two germline ends. The CDR3 nucleotides read TGCAGCGCTCGGCAGGGTGGAGAGACCCAGTACTTC. The encoded protein is CSARQGGETQYF.

Ten or more counts support this clonotype. The V call is TRBV5-6, the J call TRBJ1-1; perhaps TRBD1 as D (6 bases). V shed 4 bases and J shed 5 bases, with 21 bases lying between them. CDR3 size: 16 residues. Germline V gene sequence: CDR1 SGHDT, CDR2 YYEEEE. For the CDR3, the DNA is TGTGCCAGCAGCACACTAAATTGGGGGGCGAGGACTGAAGCTTTCTTT. Its translation: CASSTLNWGARTEAFF.

The chain uses TRBV6-6 and TRBJ2-2; D gene uncertain. V lost 5 bases and J 5 bases, leaving 12 bases between the germline ends. Germline CDR1 reads MNHNY; CDR2 reads SVGAGI (reference sequence). This CDR3 is built from 14 residues. The CDR3, as DNA: TGTGCCAGCAGTCCCTTTACCGGAACCGGGGAGCTGTTTTTT. Amino acid sequence: CASSPFTGTGELFF.

This clonotype was counted ten times or more. CDR3 nucleotide sequence: TGTGCCAGCAGCTTGGAAACCTTAGCGGGGAAAACCTACGAGCAGTACTTC. Amino acid sequence: CASSLETLAGKTYEQYF. The chain couples TRBV5-6 to TRBJ2-7, with 8 bases aligning to TRBD2. CDR1 and CDR2 (germline): SGHDT, YYEEEE. The CDR3 consists of 17 residues. Germline trimming cut 0 bases from V and 2 bases from J; bases unmatched to any gene: 10.

This clonotype was detected ten times or more. The gene calls are TRBV24-1 and TRBJ2-3, with a possible D match to TRBD1 (5 bases). This CDR3 is built from 14 residues. CDR1 and CDR2 (germline): KGHDR, SFDVKD. V lost 3 bases and J lost 6, with 12 bases in between. CDR3 loop: CATSDPRPGDTQYF. The CDR3 nucleotides are TGTGCCACCAGTGATCCTCGTCCAGGGGATACGCAGTATTTT.

This clonotype was found many times. V and J are TRBV7-6 and TRBJ2-2; 7 bases are shared with TRBD2. J was trimmed by 7 bases and V by 5 bases; bases with no gene match: 4. Germline loops: CDR1 SGHVS, CDR2 FNYEAQ. This CDR3 contains 13 residues. The CDR3 DNA is TGTGCCAGCAGCCGAGGGGAGGGCGGGGAGCTGTTTTTT. It encodes CASSRGEGGELFF.

This clonotype was detected many times. The V call is TRBV6-2 or TRBV6-3, the J call TRBJ2-1; 14 bases agree with TRBD2. Germline V gene sequence: CDR1 MNHEY, CDR2 SVGEGT. The CDR3 totals 16 residues. The V segment lost 6 bases and the J segment 10 bases; nucleotides outside the gene matches: 11. The CDR3 bases are TGTGCCAGCAGCGCCGGGACTAGCGGGAGCTTAGGGGAGCAGTTCTTC. It codes for CASSAGTSGSLGEQFF.

This clonotype was seen many times. CDR3 in amino acids: CASSPEGLVADTQYF. DNA for the CDR3: TGTGCCAGCAGCCCGGAGGGACTAGTGGCAGATACGCAGTATTTT. The chain is built from TRBV12-3 or TRBV12-4 and TRBJ2-3; 8 bases map to TRBD2. This CDR3 region has 15 residues. J was trimmed by 4 bases and V by 6 bases; bases with no gene match: 9.

This chain connects TRBV4-2 to TRBJ2-7; TRBD2 matches at 7 bases. The V and J ends lost 0 bases and 7 bases, in that order; junction bases with no gene match: 9. CDR1 is LGHNA and CDR2 is YNFKEQ in the germline V gene. The CDR3 loop spans 15 amino acids. DNA for the CDR3: TGTGCCAGCAGCCAAGAGAGCGGGGTATCTGGAGAGCAGTACTTC. It yields the protein CASSQESGVSGEQYF.

Many counts were recorded for this clonotype. The rearrangement uses TRBV12-3 or TRBV12-4 and TRBJ1-5; D not certain. Deletions cut 3 bases from V and 5 bases from J, with 14 bases between. The CDR3 totals 15 residues. CDR3 DNA: TGTGCCAGCAGTTTTAGGGCACAATACGATCAGCCCCAGCATTTT. Its protein is CASSFRAQYDQPQHF.

This clonotype has only a few counts. The J gene is TRBJ2-7, the V gene TRBV2, with D perhaps TRBD2 (6 bases). Germline CDR1 is SNHLY and CDR2 is FYNNEI. With 6 bases removed from V and 5 bases from J, the gap between germline ends came to 11 bases. The length of the CDR3 is 12 residues. CDR3 nucleotides: TGTGCCAGCAGGAGTGGAGGGAACGAGCAGTACTTC. Protein product: CASRSGGNEQYF.